This entry lists 27 T cell receptor beta chains sequenced from one sample in a study of blood T cells in healthy people across ages. Next came a second PCR, run for about 6 to 11 cycles, which used a sample-barcoded 5' primer along with a J-beta primer mix. Each CDR3 protein gets one entry after TCRdb re-called the 5' RACE reads with MiXCR. Among around 800,000 distinct CDR3 sequences listed, more than 40% were seen once. The sample was blood. Every receptor here comes from a man aged 60 to 75 in good health.

CDR3 in DNA: TGTGCCACCAGCAGAGCAGGGTCCAACAATGAGCAGTTCTTC. It is translated as CATSRAGSNNEQFF. The V call is TRBV15, the J call TRBJ2-1; tentatively, D is TRBD1 (5 bases). This CDR3 has 14 amino acids. The V end was cut by 1 base, the J end by 5 bases, with 9 bases between. From germline, CDR1 is LNHNV and CDR2 YYDKDF (reference sequence). The entire variable domain, with the rest obtained from reference TRBV15 and TRBJ2-1, is as follows: DAMVIQNPRYQVTQFGKPVTLSCSQTLNHNVMYWYQQKSSQAPKLLFHYYDKDFNNEADTPDNFQSRRPNTSFCFLDIRSPGLGDTAMYLCATSRAGSNNEQFFGPGTRLTVL.

The V and J genes are TRBV7-9 and TRBJ2-1; D may match TRBD1 or TRBD2 (6 bases each). This CDR3 has 11 amino acids. In germline, CDR1 is SEHNR, CDR2 FQNEAQ (reference sequence). The V and J ends lost 9 bases and 9 bases respectively, with 12 bases between them. CDR3 sequence reads: CASWGRGEQFF. The CDR3 DNA is TGTGCCAGTTGGGGGCGGGGTGAGCAGTTCTTC.

This clonotype showed up just a few times. A much larger clone lies one base from this, so it may be a read error. The V and J genes are TRBV7-9 and TRBJ2-7; 8 bases fit TRBD1. This CDR3 region has 14 residues. Germline values: CDR1 SEHNR, CDR2 FQNEAQ (reference sequence). V lost 5 bases to trimming and J lost 7 bases; unmatched junction nucleotides: 10. The CDR3 region is CASSPDRGSNEQYF. The CDR3 nucleotides read TGTGCCAGCAGCCCCGACAGGGGTAGCAATGAGCAGTACTTC.

This chain connects TRBV7-9 to TRBJ2-7, with 8 bases matching TRBD2. The V segment lost 5 bases and the J segment 2 bases; nucleotides outside the gene matches: 11. Germline CDR1 is SEHNR and CDR2 is FQNEAQ (reference sequence). The CDR3 is 16 residues long. CDR3 residues: CASSHEPGLAAYEQYF. DNA for the CDR3: TGTGCCAGCAGCCATGAACCAGGACTAGCCGCCTACGAGCAGTACTTC.

Worth noting for this clonotype: The junction departs from germline at one end; a sequencing error may be responsible. This chain uses TRBV7-9 with TRBJ2-3, with D unclear. This CDR3 contains 15 residues. The germline V gene encodes CDR1 SEHNR and CDR2 FQNEAQ (reference sequence). CDR3 DNA: TGTGCCAGCAGCTTCCTCCCCGCCGTCACAGATACGAAGTATTTT. Amino acid sequence: CASSFLPAVTDTKYF.

Concerning this clonotype itself: One base away lies a much larger clone, so this may be a sequencing read error. The chain uses TRBV6-1 and TRBJ2-4, with a weak D call TRBD2 (6 bases). The closer fit of TRBJ2-7 to the DNA end suggests the J call may be wrong. The CDR3 contains 12 residues. Germline assignment: CDR1 MNHNS and CDR2 SASEGT. CDR3 nucleotides: TGTGCCAACAGCCTCCTCGGGGGCGAGCAGTACTTC. Translated, it gives CANSLLGGEQYF.

The V call is TRBV20-1, the J call TRBJ2-5; TRBD2 agrees at 9 bases. V shed 6 bases and J 1 base; nucleotides not matched to a gene: 12. The CDR3 runs 16 residues. The germline V gene has CDR1 DFQATT and CDR2 SNEGSKA (reference sequence). The CDR3: CSAKGGQRGAQETQYF. The CDR3 DNA follows: TGCAGTGCCAAAGGGGGTCAGCGGGGGGCCCAAGAGACCCAGTACTTC.

This clonotype was counted many times. V usage is TRBV11-2 and J usage is TRBJ2-3; tentatively, D is TRBD2 (5 bases). The CDR3 has 15 amino acids. Per germline, CDR1 SGHAT and CDR2 FQNNGV. Trimming left V 5 bases short and J 2 bases short, with 14 bases between. CDR3 sequence: CASSNGVSYTDTQYF. For the CDR3, the DNA is TGTGCCAGCAGCAACGGGGTATCCTACACAGATACGCAGTATTTT.

The chain links TRBV7-9 to TRBJ2-2; 8 positions match TRBD1. Germline lookup yields CDR1 SEHNR and CDR2 FQNEAQ (reference sequence). The CDR3 loop spans 15 amino acids. V was clipped by 6 bases and J by 6 bases; unmatched bases: 9. The CDR3 spells CASRPRDRSAGELFF. CDR3 nucleotide sequence: TGTGCCAGCAGACCCAGGGACAGGTCCGCCGGGGAGCTGTTTTTT.

The rearrangement links TRBV9 to TRBJ2-3, with 9 bases matching TRBD1. This CDR3 has 15 residues. The germline V gene encodes CDR1 SGDLS and CDR2 YYNGEE. V lost 0 bases, J lost 5 bases, and 4 bases stayed unmatched. The DNA of the CDR3 is TGTGCCAGCAGCGTAGCCCCGACAGGGGGAGATACGCAGTATTTT. It specifies CASSVAPTGGDTQYF.

CDR3 DNA: TGTGCCACCAGTGATTTTTCCCGGGGGCGAGCCGGGGAGCTGTTTTTT. This gives the protein CATSDFSRGRAGELFF. The chain uses TRBV24-1 and TRBJ2-2; D may be TRBD1 or TRBD2 (6 bases each). The CDR3 is 16 residues long. CDR1 and CDR2 (germline): KGHDR, SFDVKD. Deletions cut 1 base from V and 6 bases from J, with 14 bases between.

This rearrangement joins TRBV21-1 to TRBJ2-5. TRBV21-1 is reported as a pseudogene. The CDR3 runs to 14 residues. Written as DNA, the CDR3 is TGTGCCAGCAGCAAACAGGATTGCCAAGAGACCCAGTACTTC. This gives the protein CASSKQDCQETQYF.

Concerning this clonotype itself: The junction differs from germline at one of its ends, possibly a read error. The gene calls are TRBV6-2 or TRBV6-3 and TRBJ2-3; 10 bases fit TRBD1. The CDR3 runs 16 residues. CDR1 MNHEY and CDR2 SVGEGT come from the germline V gene. The CDR3 here is CASSYGDRGLRDTQYF. CDR3 nucleotide sequence: TGCGCCAGCAGTTACGGTGACAGGGGGCTTAGAGATACGCAGTATTTT.

The rearrangement joins TRBV4-1 to TRBJ2-3; no reliable D call. The CDR3 extends over 16 amino acids. CDR1 MGHRA and CDR2 YSYEKL come from the germline V gene. The V end was cut by 4 bases, the J end by 1 base, with 15 bases between. The CDR3 here is CASSPKFPTGTDTQYF. In DNA form, the CDR3 reads TGCGCCAGCAGCCCCAAGTTCCCGACTGGCACAGATACGCAGTATTTT.

The chain couples TRBV20-1 to TRBJ2-1; 11 bases line up with TRBD2. V dropped 4 bases and J dropped 4; count of bases not matched to a gene: 15. The CDR3 covers 18 residues. Germline-derived CDR1 and CDR2 are DFQATT and SNEGSKA (reference sequence). CDR3 loop: CSATSSLTSGELYNEQFF. CDR3 nucleotides: TGCAGTGCTACCTCTTCCTTGACTAGCGGGGAACTTTACAATGAGCAGTTCTTC.

The V and J genes are TRBV3-1 and TRBJ2-3; 10 bases align to TRBD1. V dropped 4 bases and J dropped 2; count of bases not matched to a gene: 6. This CDR3 region has 16 residues. Germline values: CDR1 LGHDT, CDR2 YNNKEL (reference sequence). CDR3 nucleotides: TGTGCCAGCAGCCCTATGGACAGGGGGTTCACAGATACGCAGTATTTT. This encodes CASSPMDRGFTDTQYF.

The chain has TRBV5-1 and TRBJ2-5, with a tentative D call TRBD2 (5 bases). Germline lookup yields CDR1 SGHRS and CDR2 YFSETQ. V shed 1 base and J shed 2 bases, with 12 bases lying between them. CDR3 length equals 15 residues. CDR3 nucleotide sequence: TGCGCCAGCAGCTTGCGTGTCGGGGATCAAGAGACCCAGTACTTC. Residues: CASSLRVGDQETQYF. The complete variable domain, with remaining parts taken from reference TRBV5-1 and TRBJ2-5, reads KAGVTQTPRYLIKTRGQQVTLSCSPISGHRSVSWYQQTPGQGLQFLFEYFSETQRNKGNFPGRFSGRQFSNSRSEMNVSTLELGDSALYLCASSLRVGDQETQYFGPGTRLLVL.

This clonotype came up many times. The genes are TRBV4-3 and TRBJ2-5; D not certain. The CDR3 sequence is 13 residues long. V gave up 5 bases and J gave up 1 base, with 8 bases separating them. CDR1 is LGHNA, CDR2 YSLEER, per germline. The CDR3 DNA follows: TGCGCCAGCAGCGGGCAGGTCCAAGAGACCCAGTACTTC. This codes for CASSGQVQETQYF.

The chain employs TRBV2 and TRBJ2-7; the D is unclear. Trimming left V 7 bases short and J 2 bases short, with 9 bases between. This CDR3 contains 12 residues. From germline, CDR1 is SNHLY and CDR2 FYNNEI. CDR3 sequence (DNA): TGTGCCAGCACCCAAGAGACCTACGAGCAGTACTTC. This sequence encodes CASTQETYEQYF.

This clonotype occurred many times. The chain links TRBV5-1 to TRBJ2-3; D possibly uses TRBD1 or TRBD2 (5 bases each). There are 15 residues in the CDR3. CDR1 is SGHRS, CDR2 YFSETQ, per germline. Trimming pared 5 bases from V and 5 bases from J, leaving 18 bases between. The CDR3 spells CASRRRDGAVDTQYF. The CDR3 DNA follows: TGCGCCAGCAGACGCCGGGACGGAGCGGTAGATACGCAGTATTTT.

This clonotype has just a few counts. V is TRBV20-1 and J is TRBJ2-7; no reliable D call. The ends were cut back, 7 bases at V and 5 bases at J, with 12 bases in the middle. The CDR3 is 11 residues long. CDR1 is DFQATT, CDR2 SNEGSKA, per germline (reference sequence). The CDR3 DNA reads TGCAGTGGGGCCTTCAGCCACGAGCAGTACTTC. It is translated as CSGAFSHEQYF.

The chain carries TRBV28 and TRBJ1-2; TRBD1 aligns across 8 bases. This CDR3 has 13 residues. J was trimmed by 5 bases and V by 4 bases; bases with no gene match: 3. Per the germline V gene, CDR1 is MDHEN and CDR2 is SYDVKM. The CDR3 here is CASSWDRRYGYTF. The CDR3 coding sequence is TGTGCCAGCAGTTGGGACAGGAGATATGGCTACACCTTC.

The V and J genes are TRBV6-2 or TRBV6-3 and TRBJ2-7, with TRBD2 matching 8 bases. The germline V gene encodes CDR1 MNHEY and CDR2 SVGEGT. The CDR3 has 14 residues. Trimming removed 8 bases from V and 3 bases from J; junction bases left unmatched: 9. The CDR3 nucleotides are TGTGCCAGCTCTACGGGGGGGGCCAACTACGAGCAGTACTTC. Protein product: CASSTGGANYEQYF.

The chain combines TRBV7-9 with TRBJ2-7; D may correspond to TRBD1 or TRBD2 (6 bases each). The J call may be incorrect, as the DNA end agrees better with TRBJ2-5. Germline values: CDR1 SEHNR, CDR2 FQNEAQ (reference sequence). The CDR3 length is 15 residues. The CDR3 DNA reads TGTGCCAGCAGCTTAGTTCCAGGGGAGGCGGAGACCCAGTACTTC. Its protein product is CASSLVPGEAETQYF.

This rearrangement joins TRBV20-1 to TRBJ2-3, with D hard to call. CDR1 and CDR2 from the germline V gene are DFQATT and SNEGSKA (reference sequence). This CDR3 region has 13 residues. Deletions cut 3 bases from V and 0 bases from J, with 7 bases between. The CDR3 coding sequence is TGCAGTGCTAGGCGGATAAGCACAGATACGCAGTATTTT. This gives the protein CSARRISTDTQYF.

This clonotype came up a few times. The rearrangement uses TRBV12-3 or TRBV12-4 and TRBJ1-6; D is possibly TRBD1 (5 bases). The CDR3 is 14 amino acids. The V end was cut by 7 bases, the J end by 3 bases, with 10 bases between. The CDR3 reads CASKGDSYNSPLHF. CDR3 coding DNA: TGTGCCAGCAAGGGCGACAGCTATAATTCACCCCTCCACTTT.

This clonotype was seen a handful of times. The rearrangement joins TRBV30 to TRBJ2-7; D gene unclear. Germline CDR1 GTSNPN, CDR2 SVGIG (reference sequence). CDR3 length: 11 amino acids. V lost 3 bases and J lost 2, with 5 bases in between. The CDR3 DNA is TGTGCCTGGAGCTACACCTACGAGCAGTACTTC. This sequence encodes CAWSYTYEQYF. Supplemented by reference TRBV30 and TRBJ2-7, the full variable domain reads SQTIHQWPATLVQPVGSPLSLECTVEGTSNPNLYWYRQAAGRGLQLLFYSVGIGQISSEVPQNLSASRPQDRQFILSSKKLLLSDSGFYLCAWSYTYEQYFGPGTRLTVT.